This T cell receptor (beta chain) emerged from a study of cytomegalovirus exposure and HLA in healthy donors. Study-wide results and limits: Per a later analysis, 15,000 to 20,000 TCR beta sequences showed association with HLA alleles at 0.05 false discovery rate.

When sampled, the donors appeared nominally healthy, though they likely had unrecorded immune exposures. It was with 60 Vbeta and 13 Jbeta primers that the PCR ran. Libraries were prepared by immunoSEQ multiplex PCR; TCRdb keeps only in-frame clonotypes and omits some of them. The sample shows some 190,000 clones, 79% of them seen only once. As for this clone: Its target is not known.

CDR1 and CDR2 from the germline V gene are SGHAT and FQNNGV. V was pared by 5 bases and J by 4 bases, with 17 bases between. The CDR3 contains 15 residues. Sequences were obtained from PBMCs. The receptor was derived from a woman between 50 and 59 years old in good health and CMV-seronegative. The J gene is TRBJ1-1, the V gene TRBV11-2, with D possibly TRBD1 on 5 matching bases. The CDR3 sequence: CASSPNQGGRTEAFF. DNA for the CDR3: TGTGCCAGCAGCCCGAACCAGGGAGGTCGCACTGAAGCTTTCTTT.